What follows describes a single T cell receptor beta chain. The antigen is undetermined. The record originates from a study of cytomegalovirus exposure and HLA in healthy donors. Overall study findings and caveats: A missense variant in DCLRE1C was later tied to TCR beta V- and J-gene trimming.

Use of 60 Vbeta and 13 Jbeta primers characterized the PCR. Sequencing used immunoSEQ multiplex PCR; TCRdb keeps in-frame clones, though not all of them. The sample lists more than 80,000 clones; about 70% were seen once. Per germline, CDR1 SGHTA and CDR2 FQGNSA. The CDR3 extends over 16 amino acids. V was shortened by 2 bases and J by 0 bases, with 12 bases between the two germline ends. Material for sequencing was PBMCs. This TCR derives from a human donor in good health. This chain uses TRBV7-2 with TRBJ2-3, with D possibly TRBD2 on 7 matching bases. This chain's CDR3 is CASSLLGGPSTDTQYF. The CDR3 bases are TGTGCCAGCAGCTTATTGGGGGGGCCTAGCACAGATACGCAGTATTTT.